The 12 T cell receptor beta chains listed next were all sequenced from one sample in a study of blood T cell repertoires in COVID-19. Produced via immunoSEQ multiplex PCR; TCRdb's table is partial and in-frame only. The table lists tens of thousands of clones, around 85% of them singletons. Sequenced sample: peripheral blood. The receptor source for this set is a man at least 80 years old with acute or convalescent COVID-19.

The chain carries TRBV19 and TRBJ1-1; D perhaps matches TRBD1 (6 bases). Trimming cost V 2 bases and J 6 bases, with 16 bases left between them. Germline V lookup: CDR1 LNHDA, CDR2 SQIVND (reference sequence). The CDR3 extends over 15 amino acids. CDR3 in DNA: TGTGCCAGTAGTATAAGTGCAGGGGACGTCGCTGAAGCTTTCTTT. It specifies CASSISAGDVAEAFF. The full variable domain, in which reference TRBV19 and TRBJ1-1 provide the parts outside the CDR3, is DGGITQSPKYLFRKEGQNVTLSCEQNLNHDAMYWYRQDPGQGLRLIYYSQIVNDFQKGDIAEGYSVSREKKESFPLTVTSAQKNPTAFYLCASSISAGDVAEAFFGQGTRLTVV.

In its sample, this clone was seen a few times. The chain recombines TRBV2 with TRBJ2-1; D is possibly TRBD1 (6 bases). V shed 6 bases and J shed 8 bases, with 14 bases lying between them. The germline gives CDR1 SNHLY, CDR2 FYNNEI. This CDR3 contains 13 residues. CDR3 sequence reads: CASRNDQGYEQFF. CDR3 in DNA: TGTGCCAGCAGGAACGATCAGGGGTATGAGCAGTTCTTC.

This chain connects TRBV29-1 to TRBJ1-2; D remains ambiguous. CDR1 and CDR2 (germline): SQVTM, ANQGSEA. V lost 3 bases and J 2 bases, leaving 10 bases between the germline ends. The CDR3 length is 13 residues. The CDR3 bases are TGCAGCGTTGAGAAGCGGCAGAACTATGGCTACACCTTC. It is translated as CSVEKRQNYGYTF.

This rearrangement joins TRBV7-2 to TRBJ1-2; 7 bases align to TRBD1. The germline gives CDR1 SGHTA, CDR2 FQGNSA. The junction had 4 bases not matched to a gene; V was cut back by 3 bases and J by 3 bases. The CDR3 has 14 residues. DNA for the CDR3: TGTGCCAGCAGCTTTACCCAGGGGGACTATGGCTACACCTTC. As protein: CASSFTQGDYGYTF.

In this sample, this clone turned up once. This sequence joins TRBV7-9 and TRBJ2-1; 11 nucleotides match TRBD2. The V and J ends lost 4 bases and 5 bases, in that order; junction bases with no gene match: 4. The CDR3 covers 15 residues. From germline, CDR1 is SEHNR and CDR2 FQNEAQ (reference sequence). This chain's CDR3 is CASSSTSGGHNEQFF. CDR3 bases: TGTGCCAGCAGCTCTACTAGCGGGGGACACAATGAGCAGTTCTTC.

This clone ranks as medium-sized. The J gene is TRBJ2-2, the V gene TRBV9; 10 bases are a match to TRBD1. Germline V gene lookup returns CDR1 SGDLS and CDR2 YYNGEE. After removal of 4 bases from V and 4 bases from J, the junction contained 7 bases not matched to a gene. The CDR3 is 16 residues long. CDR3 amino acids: CASSPGGTGATGELFF. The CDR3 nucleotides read TGTGCCAGCAGCCCCGGTGGGACAGGGGCCACCGGGGAGCTGTTTTTT.

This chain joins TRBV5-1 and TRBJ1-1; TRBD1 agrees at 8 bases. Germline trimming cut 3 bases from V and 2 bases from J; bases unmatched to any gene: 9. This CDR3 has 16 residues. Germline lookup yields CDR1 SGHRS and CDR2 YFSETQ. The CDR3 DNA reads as TGCGCCAGCAGCTCCCCAGGGGGCCTAATAAACACTGAAGCTTTCTTT. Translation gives CASSSPGGLINTEAFF.

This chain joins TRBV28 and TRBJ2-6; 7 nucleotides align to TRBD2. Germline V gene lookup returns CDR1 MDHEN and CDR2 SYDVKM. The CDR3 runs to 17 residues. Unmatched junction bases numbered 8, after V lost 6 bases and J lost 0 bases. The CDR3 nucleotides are TGTGCCAGCAGCGGGAGGCCGTACCTCTCTGGGGCCAACGTCCTGACTTTC. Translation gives CASSGRPYLSGANVLTF.

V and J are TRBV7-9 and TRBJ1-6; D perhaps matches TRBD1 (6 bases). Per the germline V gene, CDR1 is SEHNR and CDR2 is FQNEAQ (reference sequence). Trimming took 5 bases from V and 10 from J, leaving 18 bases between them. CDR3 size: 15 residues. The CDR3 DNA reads TGTGCCAGCAGCACACAGGGTATGCGTATGTCACCCCTCCACTTT. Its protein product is CASSTQGMRMSPLHF.

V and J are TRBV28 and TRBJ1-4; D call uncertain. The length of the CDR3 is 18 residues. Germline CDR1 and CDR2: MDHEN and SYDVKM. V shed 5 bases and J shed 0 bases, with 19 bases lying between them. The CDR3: CASSTVLYFSTTNEKLFF. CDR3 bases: TGTGCCAGCAGTACAGTGCTTTATTTTTCCACAACTAATGAAAAACTGTTTTTT.

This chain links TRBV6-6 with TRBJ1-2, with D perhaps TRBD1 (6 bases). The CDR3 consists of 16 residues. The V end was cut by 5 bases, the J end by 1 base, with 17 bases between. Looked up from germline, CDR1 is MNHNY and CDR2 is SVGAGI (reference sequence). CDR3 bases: TGTGCCAGCAGTCCCCCACAGGGTGGGGTTAACTATGGCTACACCTTC. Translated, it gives CASSPPQGGVNYGYTF.

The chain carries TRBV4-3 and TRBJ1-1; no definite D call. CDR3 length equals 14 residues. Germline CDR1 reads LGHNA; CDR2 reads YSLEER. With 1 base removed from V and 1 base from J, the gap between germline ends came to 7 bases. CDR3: CASSQGLRNTEAFF. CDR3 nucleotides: TGCGCCAGCAGCCAAGGACTCAGGAACACTGAAGCTTTCTTT.